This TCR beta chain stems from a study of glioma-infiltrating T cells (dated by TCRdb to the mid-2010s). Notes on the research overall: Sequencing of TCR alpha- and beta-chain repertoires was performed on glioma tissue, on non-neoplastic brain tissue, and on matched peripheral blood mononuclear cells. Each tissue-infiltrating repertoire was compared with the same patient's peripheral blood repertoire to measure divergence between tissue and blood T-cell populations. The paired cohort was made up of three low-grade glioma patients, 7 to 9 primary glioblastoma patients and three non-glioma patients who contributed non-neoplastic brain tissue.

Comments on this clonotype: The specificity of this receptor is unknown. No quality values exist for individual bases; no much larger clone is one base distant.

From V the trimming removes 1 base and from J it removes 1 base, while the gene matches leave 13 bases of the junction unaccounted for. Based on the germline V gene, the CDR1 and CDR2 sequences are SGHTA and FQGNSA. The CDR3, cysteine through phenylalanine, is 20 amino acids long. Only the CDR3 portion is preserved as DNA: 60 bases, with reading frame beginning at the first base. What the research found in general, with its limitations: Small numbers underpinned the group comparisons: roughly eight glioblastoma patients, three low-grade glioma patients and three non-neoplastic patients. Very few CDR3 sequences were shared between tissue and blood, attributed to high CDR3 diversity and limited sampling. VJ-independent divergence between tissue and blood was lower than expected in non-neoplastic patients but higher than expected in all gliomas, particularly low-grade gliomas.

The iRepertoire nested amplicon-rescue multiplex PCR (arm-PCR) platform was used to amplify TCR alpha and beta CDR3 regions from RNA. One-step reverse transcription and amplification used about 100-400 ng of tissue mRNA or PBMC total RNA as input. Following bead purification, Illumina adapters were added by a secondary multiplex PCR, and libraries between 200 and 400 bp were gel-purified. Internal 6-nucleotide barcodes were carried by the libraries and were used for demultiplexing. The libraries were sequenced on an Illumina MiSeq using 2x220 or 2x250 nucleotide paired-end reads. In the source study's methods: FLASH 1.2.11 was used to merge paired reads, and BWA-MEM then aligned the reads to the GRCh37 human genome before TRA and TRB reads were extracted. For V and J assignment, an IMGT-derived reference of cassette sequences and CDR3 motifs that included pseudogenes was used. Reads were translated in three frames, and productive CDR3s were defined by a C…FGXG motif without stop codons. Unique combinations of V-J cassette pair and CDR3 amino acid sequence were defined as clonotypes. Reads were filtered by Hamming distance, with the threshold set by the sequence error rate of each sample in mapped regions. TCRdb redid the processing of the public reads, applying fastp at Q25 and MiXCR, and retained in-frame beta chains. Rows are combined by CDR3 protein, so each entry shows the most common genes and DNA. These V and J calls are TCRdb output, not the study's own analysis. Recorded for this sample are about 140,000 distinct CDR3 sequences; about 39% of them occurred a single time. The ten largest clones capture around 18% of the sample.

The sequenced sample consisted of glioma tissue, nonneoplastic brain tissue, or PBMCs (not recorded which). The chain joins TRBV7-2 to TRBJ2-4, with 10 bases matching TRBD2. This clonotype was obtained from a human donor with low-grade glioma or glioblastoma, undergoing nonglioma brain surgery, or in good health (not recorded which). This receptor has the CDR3 CASSLGQASGRAWAKNIQYF. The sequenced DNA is TGTGCCAGCAGCTTAGGGCAGGCTAGCGGGAGAGCTTGGGCCAAAAACATTCAGTACTTC.